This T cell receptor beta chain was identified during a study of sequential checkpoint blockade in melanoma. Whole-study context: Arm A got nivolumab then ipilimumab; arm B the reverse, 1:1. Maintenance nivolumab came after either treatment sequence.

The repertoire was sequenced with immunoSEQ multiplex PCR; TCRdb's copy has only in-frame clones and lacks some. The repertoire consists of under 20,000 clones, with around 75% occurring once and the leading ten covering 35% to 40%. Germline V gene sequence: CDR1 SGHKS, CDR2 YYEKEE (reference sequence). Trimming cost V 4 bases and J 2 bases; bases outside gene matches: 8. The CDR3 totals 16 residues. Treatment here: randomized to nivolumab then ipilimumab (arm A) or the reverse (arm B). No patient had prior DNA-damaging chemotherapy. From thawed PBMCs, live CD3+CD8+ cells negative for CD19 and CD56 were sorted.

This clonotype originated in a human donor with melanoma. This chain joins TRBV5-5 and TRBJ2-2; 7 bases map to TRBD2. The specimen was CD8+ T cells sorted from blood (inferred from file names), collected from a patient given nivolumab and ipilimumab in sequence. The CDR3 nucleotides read TGTGCCAGCAGCCTCGTAGCGGGCCGAAACACCGGGGAGCTGTTTTTT. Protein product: CASSLVAGRNTGELFF.